Each of the 15 T cell receptor beta chains below was sequenced from the same sample in a study of PD-1 blockade in mismatch repair-deficient tumors. TCRdb's copy holds only in-frame clones and misses some; the assay was immunoSEQ multiplex PCR. The sample records around 30,000 clones, around 80% being singletons. The material was PBMCs, obtained around 6 weeks after starting pembrolizumab. All receptors derive from an adult with mismatch repair-deficient cancer.

This clone was counted between two and nine times. This chain connects TRBV7-2 to TRBJ2-7; TRBD2 matches at 14 bases. Per the germline V gene, CDR1 is SGHTA and CDR2 is FQGNSA. This CDR3 region has 16 residues. Trimming cost V 5 bases and J 2 bases; bases outside gene matches: 5. The CDR3 coding sequence is TGTGCCAGCAGCCGACTAGCGGGAGGGGGGGCCTACGAGCAGTACTTC. This sequence encodes CASSRLAGGGAYEQYF.

The chain links TRBV27 to TRBJ1-2; 9 nucleotides agree with TRBD1. Germline V CDR1 and CDR2: MNHEY, SMNVEV (reference sequence). This CDR3 has 14 amino acids. The ends lost 5 bases at V and 5 bases at J; junction bases unmatched: 6. In DNA form, the CDR3 reads TGTGCCAGCAGTACAGGGGGCTTCGGGTATGGCTACACCTTC. It is translated as CASSTGGFGYGYTF.

This clone turned up a few times. The rearrangement uses TRBV27 and TRBJ1-3; D remains ambiguous. V lost 4 bases and J 0 bases, leaving 7 bases between the germline ends. This CDR3 has 14 amino acids. Germline V gene data show CDR1 as MNHEY and CDR2 as SMNVEV (reference sequence). In nucleotides, the CDR3 is TGTGCCAGCAGTTACAGAGCCTCTGGAAACACCATATATTTT. Protein: CASSYRASGNTIYF.

The rearrangement joins TRBV6-5 to TRBJ2-3, with 10 bases fitting TRBD2. The CDR3 totals 16 residues. V trimming: 0 bases; J trimming: 4 bases; junction bases outside the gene matches: 4. Germline CDR1 is MNHEY and CDR2 is SVGAGI. The CDR3 is CASSYSSTSGADTQYF. CDR3 nucleotide sequence: TGTGCCAGCAGTTACTCCTCCACTAGCGGGGCAGATACGCAGTATTTT.

The chain is built from TRBV18 and TRBJ2-1, with TRBD1 matching 8 bases. Germline CDR1 is KGHSH and CDR2 is LQKENI. This CDR3 region has 14 residues. V lost 3 bases and J lost 8; bases outside the gene matches: 6. CDR3 coding DNA: TGTGCCAGCTCACCCCCCCCAGGGGGCGATGAGCAGTTCTTC. It is translated as CASSPPPGGDEQFF.

This chain uses TRBV19 with TRBJ2-3; 9 bases line up with TRBD1. The CDR3 has 17 amino acids. Germline V gene lookup returns CDR1 LNHDA and CDR2 SQIVND (reference sequence). J gave up 2 bases and V 2 bases, and 8 bases lay outside the gene matches. CDR3 in amino acids: CASSIKGQGKDTDTQYF. The CDR3 nucleotides are TGTGCCAGTAGTATAAAGGGACAGGGAAAGGACACAGATACGCAGTATTTT. Full variable domain (outside the CDR3, taken from reference TRBV19 and TRBJ2-3): DGGITQSPKYLFRKEGQNVTLSCEQNLNHDAMYWYRQDPGQGLRLIYYSQIVNDFQKGDIAEGYSVSREKKESFPLTVTSAQKNPTAFYLCASSIKGQGKDTDTQYFGPGTRLTVL.

The table lists this clone with a few counts. The J gene is TRBJ2-7, the V gene TRBV9, with 7 positions matching TRBD1. This CDR3 region has 15 residues. The V gene's germline CDR1 is SGDLS and CDR2 YYNGEE. V lost 4 bases, J lost 0 bases, and 7 bases stayed unmatched. CDR3 loop: CASSTQGVGSYEQYF. DNA of the CDR3: TGTGCCAGCAGCACCCAGGGGGTCGGCTCCTACGAGCAGTACTTC. The complete variable domain, with remaining parts taken from reference TRBV9 and TRBJ2-7, reads DSGVTQTPKHLITATGQRVTLRCSPRSGDLSVYWYQQSLDQGLQFLIQYYNGEERAKGNILERFSAQQFPDLHSELNLSSLELGDSALYFCASSTQGVGSYEQYFGPGTRLTVT.

This clone was seen a handful of times. The gene calls are TRBV28 and TRBJ2-7; 10 bases line up with TRBD1. CDR1 is MDHEN, CDR2 SYDVKM, per germline. J was trimmed by 6 bases and V by 5 bases; bases with no gene match: 7. The CDR3 sequence is 14 residues long. This CDR3 is CASSLTGGASEQYF. Written as DNA, the CDR3 is TGTGCCAGCAGTCTGACAGGGGGCGCTTCCGAGCAGTACTTC.

The genes are TRBV19 and TRBJ1-2; D remains ambiguous. V lost 0 bases to trimming and J lost 4 bases, with 9 bases between them. CDR1 LNHDA and CDR2 SQIVND come from the germline V gene (reference sequence). The CDR3 loop spans 14 amino acids. Here the CDR3 DNA reads TGTGCCAGTAGTATAGAAGAATCGGGCTATGGCTACACCTTC. As protein: CASSIEESGYGYTF.

The genes are TRBV4-2 and TRBJ2-3; D may be TRBD1 (7 bases). Germline loops: CDR1 LGHNA, CDR2 YNFKEQ. This CDR3 contains 17 residues. V lost 0 bases, J lost 6 bases, and 19 bases lay in between. CDR3 nucleotide sequence: TGTGCCAGCAGCCAAGATGAGGAGGGGGCTCCGGGGGATACGCAGTATTTT. Encoded protein: CASSQDEEGAPGDTQYF.

The chain joins TRBV7-2 to TRBJ1-3, with 9 bases identical to TRBD1. The CDR3 is made up of 18 amino acids. The V gene's germline CDR1 is SGHTA and CDR2 FQGNSA. V lost 5 bases, J lost 3 bases, and 14 bases stayed unmatched. In nucleotides, the CDR3 is TGTGCCAGCAGCCTACATAGTGTACAGGGGGCAGTTGGAAACACCATATATTTT. This codes for CASSLHSVQGAVGNTIYF.

This chain joins TRBV5-4 and TRBJ2-3; 11 bases match TRBD2. The germline CDR1 and CDR2 sequences are SGHNT and YYREEE (reference sequence). This CDR3 spans 16 amino acids. V lost 3 bases, J lost 0 bases, and 3 bases stayed unmatched. The CDR3 DNA reads TGTGCCAGCAGCTCTCGACTAGCGGGAAGCACAGATACGCAGTATTTT. Encoded protein: CASSSRLAGSTDTQYF.

The table lists this clone with a few counts. The chain joins TRBV27 to TRBJ2-4; 8 bases line up with TRBD2. Germline trimming cut 5 bases from V and 5 bases from J; bases unmatched to any gene: 5. This CDR3 is built from 14 residues. Germline-derived CDR1 and CDR2 are MNHEY and SMNVEV (reference sequence). In nucleotides, the CDR3 is TGTGCCAGCAGTAAGGGACTAGGGGAAAACATTCAGTACTTC. This translates into CASSKGLGENIQYF.

The chain recombines TRBV19 with TRBJ1-1, with no clear D. The CDR3 length is 11 residues. Germline CDR1 reads LNHDA; CDR2 reads SQIVND (reference sequence). V lost 3 bases and J 7 bases, leaving 6 bases between the germline ends. The CDR3 loop reads CASSIGVEAFF. The CDR3 DNA reads as TGTGCCAGTAGTATCGGTGTTGAAGCTTTCTTT.

The gene calls are TRBV7-2 and TRBJ2-3; 11 positions agree with TRBD2. V was clipped by 5 bases and J by 7 bases; unmatched bases: 5. Germline V gives CDR1 SGHTA, CDR2 FQGNSA. The length of the CDR3 is 14 residues. CDR3 sequence reads: CASSIGLAGYTQYF. The CDR3 DNA follows: TGTGCCAGCAGCATCGGACTAGCGGGCTATACGCAGTATTTT.